Listed below are T cell receptor beta chains from one sample, sequenced in a study of molecular identifiers for immune sequencing clone quantification. TCRdb processed the PCR reads anew with MiXCR; each CDR3 protein has one entry. This table has about 640,000 distinct CDR3 sequences, just under 20% appearing once. The specimen was naive CD8+ T cells from blood, with Jurkat cell RNA spiked in. These TCRs come from a human donor in good health. Some libraries in this study had Jurkat cell RNA spiked in. Each CDR3 is given with its conserved first and last residue. A D gene is named only where the DNA matches it firmly. Clone size is shown for a subset of rows, as once, few, many or a class of expanded clone.

j_call: TRBJ1-2
d_call: TRBD1
v_call: TRBV6-7
clone_size: few
cdr3_nt: TGTGCCAGCAGTTCCGCCGGGACAGGGTTTGGCTACACCTTC
cdr3_aa: CASSSAGTGFGYTF

j_call: TRBJ1-6
d_call: .
v_call: TRBV27
clone_size: few
cdr3_nt: TGTGCCAGCAGTTTACAGGGTTTAACGAGTTCACCCCTCCACTTT
cdr3_aa: CASSLQGLTSSPLHF

j_call: TRBJ2-7
d_call: TRBD1
v_call: TRBV29-1
clone_size: many
cdr3_nt: TGCAGCGTCCGACAGGGCCGCTCCTACGAGCAGTACTTC
cdr3_aa: CSVRQGRSYEQYF

j_call: TRBJ2-7
d_call: .
v_call: TRBV21-1
clone_size: few
cdr3_nt: TGTGCCAGCAGCAAAGAGGCCTACGAGCAGTACTTC
cdr3_aa: CASSKEAYEQYF

j_call: TRBJ2-7
d_call: .
v_call: TRBV5-6
clone_size: few
cdr3_nt: TGTGCCAGCAACGCCGGCACAGCTCCCTACGAGCAGTACTTC
cdr3_aa: CASNAGTAPYEQYF

j_call: TRBJ2-5
d_call: .
v_call: TRBV29-1
clone_size: many
cdr3_nt: TGCAGCGTTAAAGCCGCAGTCGAGACCCAGTACTTC
cdr3_aa: CSVKAAVETQYF

j_call: TRBJ2-7
d_call: .
v_call: TRBV6-5
clone_size: .
cdr3_nt: TGTGCCAACAGTTACTCCCTTGAGGGGTTGACTTACGAGCAGTACTTC
cdr3_aa: CANSYSLEGLTYEQYF

j_call: TRBJ2-7
d_call: TRBD2
v_call: TRBV27
clone_size: many
cdr3_nt: TGTGCCAGCAGGGTAGCGGGAGGGAGGAACGAGCAGTACTTC
cdr3_aa: CASRVAGGRNEQYF

j_call: TRBJ2-7
d_call: .
v_call: TRBV4-1
clone_size: many
cdr3_nt: TGCGCCAGCAGCCAAGCCCCTCAAACTATCGCCGAGCAGTACTTC
cdr3_aa: CASSQAPQTIAEQYF

j_call: TRBJ2-2
d_call: TRBD2
v_call: TRBV9
clone_size: many
cdr3_nt: TGTGCCAGCAGCCCGCGGGGGGGCCTTGACACCGGGGAGCTGTTTTTT
cdr3_aa: CASSPRGGLDTGELFF

j_call: TRBJ1-1
d_call: .
v_call: TRBV2
clone_size: many
cdr3_nt: TGTGCCAGCAGAGACTTACTGAACACTGAAGCTTTCTTT
cdr3_aa: CASRDLLNTEAFF

j_call: TRBJ2-7
d_call: TRBD1
v_call: TRBV20-1
clone_size: many
cdr3_nt: TGCAGTGCTCCTGACTATTCCCGGGCACGACAGGGGAATGTTTACGAGCAGTACTTC
cdr3_aa: CSAPDYSRARQGNVYEQYF

j_call: TRBJ2-5
d_call: .
v_call: TRBV19
clone_size: .
cdr3_nt: TGTGCCAGTAGTATAGGAGGACTCGAAGAGACCCAGTACTTC
cdr3_aa: CASSIGGLEETQYF

j_call: TRBJ1-6
d_call: .
v_call: TRBV20-1
clone_size: many
cdr3_nt: TGCAGTGCTGAGGGCCTTTCGGCACCCCTCCACTTT
cdr3_aa: CSAEGLSAPLHF

j_call: TRBJ2-7
d_call: .
v_call: TRBV27
clone_size: many
cdr3_nt: TGTGCCAGCAGTTTTGCGCTTCCTAAACCCGGGACAAGGACATACGAGCAGTACTTC
cdr3_aa: CASSFALPKPGTRTYEQYF

j_call: TRBJ2-5
d_call: TRBD2
v_call: TRBV11-2
clone_size: many
cdr3_nt: TGTGCCAGCAGCCTATGGACTAGCGGGTCCCAAGAGACCCAGTACTTC
cdr3_aa: CASSLWTSGSQETQYF

j_call: TRBJ2-7
d_call: TRBD2
v_call: TRBV4-1
clone_size: many
cdr3_nt: TGCGCCAGCAGCCAACTAACTAGCGGGGGGTCCTACGAGCAGTACTTC
cdr3_aa: CASSQLTSGGSYEQYF

j_call: TRBJ1-5
d_call: .
v_call: TRBV19
clone_size: few
cdr3_nt: TGTGCCAGTACTATGGACAGTTATAGCAATCAGCCCCAGCATTTT
cdr3_aa: CASTMDSYSNQPQHF

j_call: TRBJ2-5
d_call: .
v_call: TRBV7-2
clone_size: many
cdr3_nt: TGTGCCAGCAGCCCTAACGGCCCCCAAGAGACCCAGTACTTC
cdr3_aa: CASSPNGPQETQYF

j_call: TRBJ2-2
d_call: TRBD1
v_call: TRBV7-9
clone_size: many
cdr3_nt: TGTGCCAGCAGCTTGGAGGCGGGACAGGGGAACACCGGGGAGCTGTTTTTT
cdr3_aa: CASSLEAGQGNTGELFF

j_call: TRBJ2-2
d_call: TRBD2
v_call: TRBV24-1
clone_size: .
cdr3_nt: TGTGCCACCGAGCCTAGCGGGGATGGAAGCGGGGAGCTGTTTTTT
cdr3_aa: CATEPSGDGSGELFF

j_call: TRBJ1-2
d_call: .
v_call: TRBV30
clone_size: .
cdr3_nt: TGTGCCTGGAGCGGCCCCACCGGTAACTATGGCTACACCTTC
cdr3_aa: CAWSGPTGNYGYTF

j_call: TRBJ1-1
d_call: TRBD1
v_call: TRBV4-3
clone_size: many
cdr3_nt: TGCGCCAGCAGCCAGGACAGGGGGCTTTGGACCCCCTCTGAAGCTTTCTTT
cdr3_aa: CASSQDRGLWTPSEAFF

j_call: TRBJ2-1
d_call: .
v_call: TRBV6-2/TRBV6-3
clone_size: .
cdr3_nt: TGTGCCAGCAGCTCCGATTTTGAGCAGTTCTTC
cdr3_aa: CASSSDFEQFF

j_call: TRBJ2-2
d_call: .
v_call: TRBV30
clone_size: .
cdr3_nt: TGTGCTTCACAGAGCGTAAACGCCGGGGAGCTGTTTTTT
cdr3_aa: CASQSVNAGELFF

j_call: TRBJ1-1
d_call: .
v_call: TRBV6-6
clone_size: many
cdr3_nt: TGTGCCAGCAGTTACTCGAGCTTGGTGGGCACTGAAGCTTTCTTT
cdr3_aa: CASSYSSLVGTEAFF

j_call: TRBJ2-2
d_call: .
v_call: TRBV7-7
clone_size: many
cdr3_nt: TGTGCCAGCAGCTCTGGCGGGACAGTGAACACCGGGGAGCTGTTTTTT
cdr3_aa: CASSSGGTVNTGELFF

j_call: TRBJ1-2
d_call: TRBD1
v_call: TRBV12-3/TRBV12-4
clone_size: many
cdr3_nt: TGTGCCGTGAATATAGGGGACAGGGGTTATGGCTACACCTTC
cdr3_aa: CAVNIGDRGYGYTF

j_call: TRBJ2-7
d_call: .
v_call: TRBV7-9
clone_size: .
cdr3_nt: TGTGCCAGCAGCTTAGCGCGCGGCACTCCTCTCTCCTACGAGCAGTACTTC
cdr3_aa: CASSLARGTPLSYEQYF

j_call: TRBJ2-7
d_call: TRBD2
v_call: TRBV30
clone_size: many
cdr3_nt: TGTGCCTGGAGTCCTCGGGGACTAGCCCACGAGCAGTACTTC
cdr3_aa: CAWSPRGLAHEQYF

j_call: TRBJ2-1
d_call: .
v_call: TRBV20-1
clone_size: few
cdr3_nt: TGCAGTGCATTCCCCGGGACGTACAATGAGCAGTTCTTC
cdr3_aa: CSAFPGTYNEQFF

j_call: TRBJ2-1
d_call: .
v_call: TRBV9
clone_size: few
cdr3_nt: TGTGCCAGCAGCGTAGTCGGAGGGAGCTCCTACAATGAGCAGTTCTTC
cdr3_aa: CASSVVGGSSYNEQFF

j_call: TRBJ2-5
d_call: TRBD1
v_call: TRBV29-1
clone_size: once
cdr3_nt: TGCAGCGTTGCAGGACAGGGGGCGGTCAGTATGGAGACCCAGTACTTC
cdr3_aa: CSVAGQGAVSMETQYF

j_call: TRBJ2-3
d_call: .
v_call: TRBV12-3/TRBV12-4
clone_size: many
cdr3_nt: TGTGCCAGCAGTTTGGAGCAGGAAGATACGCAGTATTTT
cdr3_aa: CASSLEQEDTQYF

j_call: TRBJ2-3
d_call: .
v_call: TRBV18
clone_size: few
cdr3_nt: TGTGCCAGCTCACCACCCTGGGGGGTTGAAGATACGCAGTATTTT
cdr3_aa: CASSPPWGVEDTQYF

j_call: TRBJ1-5
d_call: .
v_call: TRBV28
clone_size: many
cdr3_nt: TGTGCCAGCAGTTTAATTCTTCAGAAATATAGCAATCAGCCCCAGCATTTT
cdr3_aa: CASSLILQKYSNQPQHF

j_call: TRBJ2-4
d_call: TRBD1
v_call: TRBV6-1
clone_size: .
cdr3_nt: TGTGCCAGCAGTGAAGGGGACAGACACAAAAACATTCAGTACTTC
cdr3_aa: CASSEGDRHKNIQYF

j_call: TRBJ2-5
d_call: TRBD2
v_call: TRBV15
clone_size: .
cdr3_nt: TGTGCCACCAGCAGAGCGGGGGGTGAGACCCAGTACTTC
cdr3_aa: CATSRAGGETQYF

j_call: TRBJ2-7
d_call: TRBD1
v_call: TRBV5-4
clone_size: .
cdr3_nt: TGTGCCAGCAGCTTGGATGGACAGGGACCTCAAGGGAGGCAGGACTTC
cdr3_aa: CASSLDGQGPQGRQDF

j_call: TRBJ2-7
d_call: .
v_call: TRBV30
clone_size: many
cdr3_nt: TGTGCCTGGAGTGCGGCCTACGAGCAGTACTTC
cdr3_aa: CAWSAAYEQYF

j_call: TRBJ2-1
d_call: TRBD2
v_call: TRBV7-2
clone_size: many
cdr3_nt: TGTGCCAGCAGCTCCGGACTAGCGGGAGGCTATGAGCAGTTCTTC
cdr3_aa: CASSSGLAGGYEQFF

j_call: TRBJ2-1
d_call: TRBD2
v_call: TRBV7-9
clone_size: few
cdr3_nt: TGTGCCAGCAGCTTAAGGGGAGTAGCGGGGGGGTATGAGCAGTTCTTC
cdr3_aa: CASSLRGVAGGYEQFF

j_call: TRBJ1-1
d_call: .
v_call: TRBV5-5
clone_size: many
cdr3_nt: TGTGCCAGCAGCGTGGGGGGACCTGAAGCTTTCTTT
cdr3_aa: CASSVGGPEAFF

j_call: TRBJ1-2
d_call: TRBD1
v_call: TRBV6-6
clone_size: few
cdr3_nt: TGTGCCAGCAGTTACTCCCTACGGGACAGCCATGGCTACACCTTC
cdr3_aa: CASSYSLRDSHGYTF

j_call: TRBJ2-1
d_call: TRBD2
v_call: TRBV18
clone_size: few
cdr3_nt: TGTGCCAGCTTAGCCGGGACTAGGGTCCCTGAGCAGTTCTTC
cdr3_aa: CASLAGTRVPEQFF

j_call: TRBJ1-1
d_call: .
v_call: TRBV30
clone_size: many
cdr3_nt: TGTGCCTGGAGTGTACGAGGGGGTAACACTGAAGCTTTCTTT
cdr3_aa: CAWSVRGGNTEAFF

j_call: TRBJ2-2
d_call: .
v_call: TRBV12-3/TRBV12-4
clone_size: many
cdr3_nt: TGTGCCAGCACCCCGCGGGGCCAAAATTTCGGGGAGCTGTTTTTT
cdr3_aa: CASTPRGQNFGELFF

j_call: TRBJ2-3
d_call: .
v_call: TRBV27
clone_size: many
cdr3_nt: TGTGCCAGCAGCCACACTAGCTCAGATACGCAGTATTTT
cdr3_aa: CASSHTSSDTQYF

j_call: TRBJ2-2
d_call: TRBD1
v_call: TRBV18
clone_size: few
cdr3_nt: TGTGCCAGCTACGAGGCCTCTCACATCGGACAGGGGGCGCTCACCGGGGAGCTGTTTTTT
cdr3_aa: CASYEASHIGQGALTGELFF